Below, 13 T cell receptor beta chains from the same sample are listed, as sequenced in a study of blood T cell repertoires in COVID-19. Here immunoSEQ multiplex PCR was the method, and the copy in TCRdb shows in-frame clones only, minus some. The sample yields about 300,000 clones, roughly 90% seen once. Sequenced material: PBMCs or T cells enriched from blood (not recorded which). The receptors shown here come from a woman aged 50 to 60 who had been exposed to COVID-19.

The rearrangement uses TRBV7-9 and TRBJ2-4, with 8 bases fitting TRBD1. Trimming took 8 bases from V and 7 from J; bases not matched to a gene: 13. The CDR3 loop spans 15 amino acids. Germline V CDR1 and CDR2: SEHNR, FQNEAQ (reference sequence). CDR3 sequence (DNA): TGTGCCAGCGGAAAAGGACAGGGCGCCCTGAACATTCAGTACTTC. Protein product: CASGKGQGALNIQYF.

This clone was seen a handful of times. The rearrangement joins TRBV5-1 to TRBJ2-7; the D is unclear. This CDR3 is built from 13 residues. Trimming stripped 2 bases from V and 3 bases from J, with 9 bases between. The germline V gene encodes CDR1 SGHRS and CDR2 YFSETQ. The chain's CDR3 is CASSLTVDYEQYF. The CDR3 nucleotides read TGCGCCAGCAGCTTAACCGTAGACTACGAGCAGTACTTC.

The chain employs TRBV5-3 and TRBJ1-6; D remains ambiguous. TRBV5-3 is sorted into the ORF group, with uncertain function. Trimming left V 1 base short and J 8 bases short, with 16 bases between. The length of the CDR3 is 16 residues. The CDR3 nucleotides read TGTGCCAGAAGCTTGTGGCCATTTACAGTTGATTCACCCCTCCACTTT. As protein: CARSLWPFTVDSPLHF.

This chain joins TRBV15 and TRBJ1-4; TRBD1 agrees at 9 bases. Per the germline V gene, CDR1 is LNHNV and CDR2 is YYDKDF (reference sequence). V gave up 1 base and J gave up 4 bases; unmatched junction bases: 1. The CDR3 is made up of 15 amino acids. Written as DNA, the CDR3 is TGTGCCACCAGCAGAGGGGACAGGGATAATGAAAAACTGTTTTTT. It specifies CATSRGDRDNEKLFF.

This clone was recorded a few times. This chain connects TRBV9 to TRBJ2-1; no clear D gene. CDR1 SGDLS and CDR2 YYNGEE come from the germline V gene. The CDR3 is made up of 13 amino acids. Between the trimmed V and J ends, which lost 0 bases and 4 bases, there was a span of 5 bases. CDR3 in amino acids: CASSVDTYNEQFF. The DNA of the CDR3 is TGTGCCAGCAGCGTAGACACATACAATGAGCAGTTCTTC.

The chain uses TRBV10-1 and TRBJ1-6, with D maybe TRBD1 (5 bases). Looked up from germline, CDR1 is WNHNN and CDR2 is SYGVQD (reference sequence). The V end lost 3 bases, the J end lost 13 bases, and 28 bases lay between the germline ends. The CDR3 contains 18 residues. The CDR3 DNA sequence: TGCGCCAGCAGTGATTTTTATACTCCGGGACTCATCCTGCCCCCCCTCCACTTT. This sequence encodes CASSDFYTPGLILPPLHF.

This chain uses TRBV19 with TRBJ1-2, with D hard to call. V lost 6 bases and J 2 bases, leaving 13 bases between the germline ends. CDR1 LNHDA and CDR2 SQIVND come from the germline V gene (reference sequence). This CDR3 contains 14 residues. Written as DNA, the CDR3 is TGTGCCAGTAGAAGAGAAGAGAACAACTATGGCTACACCTTC. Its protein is CASRREENNYGYTF.

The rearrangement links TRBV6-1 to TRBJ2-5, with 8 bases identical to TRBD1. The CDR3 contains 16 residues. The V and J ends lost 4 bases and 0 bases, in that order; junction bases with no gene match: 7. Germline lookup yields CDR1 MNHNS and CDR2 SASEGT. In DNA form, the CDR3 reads TGTGCCAGCAGTGCTTTGGGACAGGTCAACCAAGAGACCCAGTACTTC. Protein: CASSALGQVNQETQYF.

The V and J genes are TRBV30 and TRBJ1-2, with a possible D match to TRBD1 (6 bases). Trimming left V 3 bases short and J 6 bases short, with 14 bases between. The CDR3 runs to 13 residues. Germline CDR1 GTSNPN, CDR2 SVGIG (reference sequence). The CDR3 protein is CAWRRQDLDGYTF. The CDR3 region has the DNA TGTGCCTGGAGACGACAGGATCTAGATGGCTACACCTTC.

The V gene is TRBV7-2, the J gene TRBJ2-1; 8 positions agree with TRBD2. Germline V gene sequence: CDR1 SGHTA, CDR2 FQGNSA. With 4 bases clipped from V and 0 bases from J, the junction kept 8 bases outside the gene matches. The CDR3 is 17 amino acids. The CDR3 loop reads CASSSSAGGTSYNEQFF. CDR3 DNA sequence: TGTGCCAGCAGCTCCTCGGCGGGGGGCACCTCCTACAATGAGCAGTTCTTC.

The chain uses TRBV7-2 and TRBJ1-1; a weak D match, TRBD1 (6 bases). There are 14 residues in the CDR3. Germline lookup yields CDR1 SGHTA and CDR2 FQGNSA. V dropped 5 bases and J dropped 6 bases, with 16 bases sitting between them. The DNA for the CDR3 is TGTGCCAGCAGCCTCCTCCGGGACACCTCTGAAGCTTTCTTT. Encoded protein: CASSLLRDTSEAFF. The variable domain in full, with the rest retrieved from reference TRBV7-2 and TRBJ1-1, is GAGVSQSPSNKVTEKGKDVELRCDPISGHTALYWYRQSLGQGLEFLIYFQGNSAPDKSGLPSDRFSAERTGGSVSTLTIQRTQQEDSAVYLCASSLLRDTSEAFFGQGTRLTVV.

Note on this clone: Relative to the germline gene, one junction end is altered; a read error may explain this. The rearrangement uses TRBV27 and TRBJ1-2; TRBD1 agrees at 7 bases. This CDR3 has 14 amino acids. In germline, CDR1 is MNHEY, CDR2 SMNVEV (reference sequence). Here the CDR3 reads CASSLSQGHYGYTF. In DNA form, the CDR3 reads TGTGCCAGCAGTCTATCACAGGGGCACTATGGCTACACCTTC.

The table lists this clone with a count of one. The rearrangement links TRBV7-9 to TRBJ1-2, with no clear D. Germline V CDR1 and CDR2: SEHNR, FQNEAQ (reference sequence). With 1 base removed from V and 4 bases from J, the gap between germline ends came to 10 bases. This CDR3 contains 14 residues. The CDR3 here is CASSLDSGPYGYTF. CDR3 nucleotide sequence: TGTGCCAGCAGCTTAGACAGCGGTCCCTATGGCTACACCTTC.